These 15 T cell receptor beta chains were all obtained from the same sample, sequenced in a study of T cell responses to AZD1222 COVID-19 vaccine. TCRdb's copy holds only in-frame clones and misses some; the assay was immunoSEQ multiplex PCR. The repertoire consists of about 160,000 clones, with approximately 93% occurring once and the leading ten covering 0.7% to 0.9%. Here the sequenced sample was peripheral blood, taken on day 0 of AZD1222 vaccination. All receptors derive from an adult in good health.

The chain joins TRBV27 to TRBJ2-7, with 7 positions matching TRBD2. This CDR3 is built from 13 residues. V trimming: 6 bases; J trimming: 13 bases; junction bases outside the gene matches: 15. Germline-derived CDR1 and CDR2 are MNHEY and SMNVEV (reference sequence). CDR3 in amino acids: CASSLGRLGHAYF. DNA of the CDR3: TGTGCCAGCAGCCTCGGGAGGCTTGGGCACGCTTACTTC.

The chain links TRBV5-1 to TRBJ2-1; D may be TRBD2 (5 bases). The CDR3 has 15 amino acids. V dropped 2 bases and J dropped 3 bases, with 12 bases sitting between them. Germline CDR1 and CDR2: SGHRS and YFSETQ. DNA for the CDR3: TGCGCCAGCAGCTTAGGCTCAGCGGTCTACAATGAGCAGTTCTTC. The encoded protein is CASSLGSAVYNEQFF.

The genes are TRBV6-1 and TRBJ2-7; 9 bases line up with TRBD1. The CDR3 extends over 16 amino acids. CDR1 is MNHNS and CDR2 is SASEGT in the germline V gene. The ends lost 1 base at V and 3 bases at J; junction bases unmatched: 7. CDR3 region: CASSEVGTGFYYEQYF. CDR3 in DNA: TGTGCCAGCAGTGAAGTCGGGACAGGGTTTTACTACGAGCAGTACTTC.

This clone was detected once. CDR3 bases: TGTGCCAGCGGGGCACGCCCGTTGGACACCATATATTTT. It yields the protein CASGARPLDTIYF. The chain is built from TRBV2 and TRBJ1-3; D possibly corresponds to TRBD1 (5 bases). V was clipped by 8 bases and J by 8 bases, with 16 bases between them. Germline assignment: CDR1 SNHLY and CDR2 FYNNEI. The CDR3 loop spans 13 amino acids.

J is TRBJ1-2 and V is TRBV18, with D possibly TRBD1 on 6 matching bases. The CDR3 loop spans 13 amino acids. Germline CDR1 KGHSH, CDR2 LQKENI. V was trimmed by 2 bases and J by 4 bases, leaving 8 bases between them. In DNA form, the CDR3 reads TGTGCCAGCTCACCAAACAGGGTCTATGGCTACACCTTC. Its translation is CASSPNRVYGYTF.

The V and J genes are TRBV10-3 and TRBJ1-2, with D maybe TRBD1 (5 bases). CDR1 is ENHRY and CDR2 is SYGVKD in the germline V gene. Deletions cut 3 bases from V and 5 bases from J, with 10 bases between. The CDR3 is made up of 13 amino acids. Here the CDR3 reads CAISDGAQYGYTF. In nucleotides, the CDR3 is TGTGCCATCAGTGACGGGGCGCAATATGGCTACACCTTC.

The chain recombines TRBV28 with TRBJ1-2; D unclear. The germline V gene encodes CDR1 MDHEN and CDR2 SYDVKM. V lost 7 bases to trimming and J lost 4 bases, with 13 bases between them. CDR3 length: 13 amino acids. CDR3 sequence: CASIGRSFYGYTF. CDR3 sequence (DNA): TGTGCCAGCATCGGACGGTCTTTCTATGGCTACACCTTC.

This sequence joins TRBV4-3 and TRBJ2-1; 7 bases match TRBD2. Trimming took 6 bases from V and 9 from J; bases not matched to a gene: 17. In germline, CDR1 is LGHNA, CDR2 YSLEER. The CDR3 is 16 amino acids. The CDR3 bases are TGCGCCAGCAGTGATTACCCGGGACTAAAAACAATTGAGCAGTTCTTC. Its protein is CASSDYPGLKTIEQFF.

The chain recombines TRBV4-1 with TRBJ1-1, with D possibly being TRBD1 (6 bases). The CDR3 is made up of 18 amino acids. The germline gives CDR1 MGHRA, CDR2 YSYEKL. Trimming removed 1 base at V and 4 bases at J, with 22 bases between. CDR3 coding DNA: TGCGCCAGCAGCCAAGGGGGGCCGGGGTTGGTAGTAATCACTGAAGCTTTCTTT. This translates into CASSQGGPGLVVITEAFF.

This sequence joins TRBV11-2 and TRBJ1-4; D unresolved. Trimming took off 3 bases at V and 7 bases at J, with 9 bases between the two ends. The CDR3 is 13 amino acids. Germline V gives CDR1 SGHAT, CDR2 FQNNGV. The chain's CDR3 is CASSLGWGEKLFF. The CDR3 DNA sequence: TGTGCCAGCAGCTTGGGCTGGGGTGAAAAACTGTTTTTT.

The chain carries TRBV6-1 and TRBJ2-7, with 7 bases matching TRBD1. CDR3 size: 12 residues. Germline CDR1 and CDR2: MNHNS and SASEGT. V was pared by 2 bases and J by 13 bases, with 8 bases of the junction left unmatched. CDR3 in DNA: TGTGCCAGCAGTGAATGGTGGGACAGTCATTACTTC. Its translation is CASSEWWDSHYF.

This CDR3 is CASSLVSGQLNTEAFF. For the CDR3, the DNA is TGTGCCAGCAGCTTGGTTTCAGGGCAATTGAACACTGAAGCTTTCTTT. The chain uses TRBV5-4 and TRBJ1-1; tentative D call: TRBD1 (5 bases). There are 16 residues in the CDR3. Per germline, CDR1 SGHNT and CDR2 YYREEE (reference sequence). V gave up 0 bases and J gave up 0 bases, with 12 bases separating them.

This CDR3 is CATSPGYGYEQYF. CDR3 nucleotides: TGTGCCACCAGCCCGGGGTATGGCTACGAGCAGTACTTC. The chain is built from TRBV15 and TRBJ2-7; TRBD2 is a possible D gene (5 bases). Germline CDR1 LNHNV, CDR2 YYDKDF (reference sequence). The CDR3 has 13 amino acids. The V gene lost 5 bases and the J gene lost 3 bases, with 11 bases spanning the gap.

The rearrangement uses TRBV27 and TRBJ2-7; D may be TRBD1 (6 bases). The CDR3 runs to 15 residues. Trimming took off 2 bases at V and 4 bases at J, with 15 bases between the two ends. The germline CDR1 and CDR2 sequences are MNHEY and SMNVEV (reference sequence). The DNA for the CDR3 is TGTGCCAGCAGTTTAAAAGGTTGGACAGATTACGAGCAGTACTTC. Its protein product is CASSLKGWTDYEQYF.

The CDR3 nucleotides read TGTGCCAGCAGCCCGCAGGGAGTTAAAAACATTCAGTACTTC. Its protein product is CASSPQGVKNIQYF. V is TRBV3-1 (or the pseudogene TRBV3-2) and J is TRBJ2-4; either TRBD1 or TRBD2 may fit D (5 bases each). Looked up from germline, CDR1 is LGHDT and CDR2 is YNNKEL (reference sequence). This CDR3 has 14 residues. Trimming shortened V by 4 bases and J by 4 bases, and 11 bases separated the two germline ends.